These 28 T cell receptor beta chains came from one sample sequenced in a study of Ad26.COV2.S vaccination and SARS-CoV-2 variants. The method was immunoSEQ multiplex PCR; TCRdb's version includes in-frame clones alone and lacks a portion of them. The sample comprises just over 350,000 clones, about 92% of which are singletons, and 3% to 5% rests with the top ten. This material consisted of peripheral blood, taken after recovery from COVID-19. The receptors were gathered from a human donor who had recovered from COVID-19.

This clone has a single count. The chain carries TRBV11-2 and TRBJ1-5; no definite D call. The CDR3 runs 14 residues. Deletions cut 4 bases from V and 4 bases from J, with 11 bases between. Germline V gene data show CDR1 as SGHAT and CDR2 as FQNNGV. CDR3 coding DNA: TGTGCCAGCAGCTCGGGCCTAGCGAATCAGCCCCAGCATTTT. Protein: CASSSGLANQPQHF.

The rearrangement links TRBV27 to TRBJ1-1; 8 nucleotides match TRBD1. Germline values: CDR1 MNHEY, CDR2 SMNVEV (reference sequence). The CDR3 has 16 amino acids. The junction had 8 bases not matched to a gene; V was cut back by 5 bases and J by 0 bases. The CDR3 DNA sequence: TGTGCCAGCAGTCCCACAGGGACAGGAATGAACACTGAAGCTTTCTTT. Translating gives CASSPTGTGMNTEAFF.

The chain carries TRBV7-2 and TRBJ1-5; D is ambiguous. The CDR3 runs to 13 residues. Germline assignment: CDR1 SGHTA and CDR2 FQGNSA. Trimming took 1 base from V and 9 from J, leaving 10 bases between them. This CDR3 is CASSLGSEWPQHF. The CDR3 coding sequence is TGTGCCAGCAGCTTAGGGAGCGAGTGGCCCCAGCATTTT.

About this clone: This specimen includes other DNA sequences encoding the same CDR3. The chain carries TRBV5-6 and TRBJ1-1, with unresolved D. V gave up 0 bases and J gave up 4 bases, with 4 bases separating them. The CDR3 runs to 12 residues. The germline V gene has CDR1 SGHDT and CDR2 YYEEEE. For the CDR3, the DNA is TGTGCCAGCAGCTTGGGGGCCACTGAAGCTTTCTTT. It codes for CASSLGATEAFF.

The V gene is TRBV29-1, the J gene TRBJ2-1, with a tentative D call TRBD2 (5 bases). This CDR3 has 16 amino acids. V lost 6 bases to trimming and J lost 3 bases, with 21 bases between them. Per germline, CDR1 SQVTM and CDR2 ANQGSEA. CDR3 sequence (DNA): TGCAGCGTCGCCGGGTGGACGGAGGATTTCTACAATGAGCAGTTCTTC. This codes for CSVAGWTEDFYNEQFF.

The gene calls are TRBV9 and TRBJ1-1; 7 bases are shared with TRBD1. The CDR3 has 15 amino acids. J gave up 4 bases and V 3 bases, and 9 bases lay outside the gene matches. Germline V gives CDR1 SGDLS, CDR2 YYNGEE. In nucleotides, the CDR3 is TGTGCCAGCAGCGCGTGGGACAGCAAAAGCACTGAAGCTTTCTTT. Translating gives CASSAWDSKSTEAFF.

Here the CDR3 DNA reads TGTGCCAGCAGCTTTGGACAGGTCAATGAAAAACTGTTTTTT. Its translation is CASSFGQVNEKLFF. This sequence joins TRBV5-4 and TRBJ1-4; TRBD1 aligns across 7 bases. From germline, CDR1 is SGHNT and CDR2 YYREEE (reference sequence). J lost 5 bases, V lost 2 bases, and 3 bases had no gene match. This CDR3 comprises 14 residues.

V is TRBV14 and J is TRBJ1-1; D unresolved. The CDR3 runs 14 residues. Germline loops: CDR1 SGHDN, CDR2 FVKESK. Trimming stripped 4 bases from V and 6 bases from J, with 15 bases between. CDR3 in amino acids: CASSPRWSSPEAFF. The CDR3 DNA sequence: TGTGCCAGCAGCCCACGGTGGTCGTCCCCTGAAGCTTTCTTT.

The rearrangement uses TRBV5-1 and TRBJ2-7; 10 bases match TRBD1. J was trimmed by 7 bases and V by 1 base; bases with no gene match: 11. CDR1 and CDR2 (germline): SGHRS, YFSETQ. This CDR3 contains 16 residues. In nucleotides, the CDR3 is TGCGCCAGCAGCTTGAATGTAGGACAGGGGGGTCCTGAGCAGTACTTC. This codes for CASSLNVGQGGPEQYF.

The CDR3 region is CASSQGEGNYGYTF. The CDR3 DNA sequence: TGCGCCAGCAGCCAAGGGGAAGGTAACTATGGCTACACCTTC. J is TRBJ1-2 and V is TRBV4-1, with D unresolved. The CDR3 has 14 amino acids. The V end was cut by 1 base, the J end by 1 base, with 7 bases between. CDR1 and CDR2 from the germline V gene are MGHRA and YSYEKL.

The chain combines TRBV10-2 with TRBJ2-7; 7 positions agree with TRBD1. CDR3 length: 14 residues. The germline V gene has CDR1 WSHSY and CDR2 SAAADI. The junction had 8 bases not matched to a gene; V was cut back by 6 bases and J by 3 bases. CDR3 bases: TGCGCCAGCAGAACGACAGGGCAGGGCTACGAGCAGTACTTC. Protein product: CASRTTGQGYEQYF.

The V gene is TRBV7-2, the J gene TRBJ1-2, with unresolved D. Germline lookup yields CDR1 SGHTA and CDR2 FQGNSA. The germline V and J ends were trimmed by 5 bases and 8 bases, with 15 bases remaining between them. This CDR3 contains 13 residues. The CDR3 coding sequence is TGTGCCAGCAGCCGCGATGGGCGATGGGGCTACACCTTC. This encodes CASSRDGRWGYTF.

The CDR3 sequence is CASSQRGGSTGELFF. For the CDR3, the DNA is TGCGCCAGCAGCCAGAGGGGGGGTAGCACCGGGGAGCTGTTTTTT. The chain couples TRBV4-1 to TRBJ2-2; D may be TRBD2 (7 bases). Germline V lookup: CDR1 MGHRA, CDR2 YSYEKL. This CDR3 is built from 15 residues. V lost 3 bases to trimming and J lost 4 bases, with 12 bases between them.

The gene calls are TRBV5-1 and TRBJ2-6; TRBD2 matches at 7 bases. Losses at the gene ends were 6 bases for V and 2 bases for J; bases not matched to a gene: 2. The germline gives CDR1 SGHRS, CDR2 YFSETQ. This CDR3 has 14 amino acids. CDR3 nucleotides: TGCGCCAGCAATCGGGGGGCTGGGGCCAACGTCCTGACTTTC. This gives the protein CASNRGAGANVLTF.

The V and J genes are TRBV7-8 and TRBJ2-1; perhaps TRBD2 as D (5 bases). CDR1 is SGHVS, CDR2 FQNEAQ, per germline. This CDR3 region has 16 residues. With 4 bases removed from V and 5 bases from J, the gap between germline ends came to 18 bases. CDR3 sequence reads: CASSSGWRPAHNEQFF. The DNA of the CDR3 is TGTGCCAGCAGCTCGGGGTGGAGGCCCGCGCACAATGAGCAGTTCTTC.

The DNA for the CDR3 is TGTGCCAGCGGGACAGGGGTCGACAATCAGCCCCAGCATTTT. Translating it yields CASGTGVDNQPQHF. The J gene is TRBJ1-5, the V gene TRBV6-5; 10 bases are shared with TRBD1. Trimming removed 8 bases from V and 3 bases from J; junction bases left unmatched: 4. The CDR3 spans 14 residues. CDR1 and CDR2 from the germline V gene are MNHEY and SVGAGI.

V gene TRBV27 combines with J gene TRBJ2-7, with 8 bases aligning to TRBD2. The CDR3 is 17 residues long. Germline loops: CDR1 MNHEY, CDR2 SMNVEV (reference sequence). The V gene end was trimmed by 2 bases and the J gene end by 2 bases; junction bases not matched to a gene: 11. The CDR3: CASSLGFGERGPYEQYF. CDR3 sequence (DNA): TGTGCCAGCAGTTTAGGTTTCGGCGAGCGGGGGCCCTACGAGCAGTACTTC.

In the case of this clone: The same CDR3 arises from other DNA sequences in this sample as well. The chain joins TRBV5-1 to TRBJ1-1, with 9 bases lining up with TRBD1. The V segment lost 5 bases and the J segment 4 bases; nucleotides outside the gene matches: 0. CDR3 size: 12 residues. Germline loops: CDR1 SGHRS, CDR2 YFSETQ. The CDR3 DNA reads TGCGCCAGCAGACAGGGGGCCACTGAAGCTTTCTTT. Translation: CASRQGATEAFF.

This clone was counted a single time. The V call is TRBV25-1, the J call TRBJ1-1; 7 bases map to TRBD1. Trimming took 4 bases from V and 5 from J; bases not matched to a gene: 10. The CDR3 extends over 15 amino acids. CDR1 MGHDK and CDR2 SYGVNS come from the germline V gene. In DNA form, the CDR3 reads TGTGCCAGCAGTGGGGCAGAGGGGGCTCGGACTGAAGCTTTCTTT. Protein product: CASSGAEGARTEAFF.

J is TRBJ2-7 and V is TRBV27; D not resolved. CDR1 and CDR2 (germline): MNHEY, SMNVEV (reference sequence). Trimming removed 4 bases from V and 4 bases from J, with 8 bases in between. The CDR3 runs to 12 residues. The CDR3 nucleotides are TGTGCCAGCAGTTCATCGAAATACGAGCAGTACTTC. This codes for CASSSSKYEQYF.

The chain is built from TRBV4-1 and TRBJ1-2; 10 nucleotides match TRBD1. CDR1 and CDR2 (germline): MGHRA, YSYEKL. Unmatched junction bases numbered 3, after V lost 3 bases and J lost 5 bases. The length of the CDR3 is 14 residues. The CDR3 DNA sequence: TGCGCCAGCAGCCACGGACAGGGGGTATATGGCTACACCTTC. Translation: CASSHGQGVYGYTF.

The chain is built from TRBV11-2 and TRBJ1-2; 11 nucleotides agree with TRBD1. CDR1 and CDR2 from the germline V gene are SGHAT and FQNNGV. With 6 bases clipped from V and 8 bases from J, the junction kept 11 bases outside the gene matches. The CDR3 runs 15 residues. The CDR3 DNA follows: TGTGCCAGCAGGGAACGGACAGGGGGCTTATTGGGCTACACCTTC. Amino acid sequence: CASRERTGGLLGYTF. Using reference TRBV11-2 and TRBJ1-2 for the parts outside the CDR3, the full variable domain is EAGVAQSPRYKIIEKRQSVAFWCNPISGHATLYWYQQILGQGPKLLIQFQNNGVVDDSQLPKDRFSAERLKGVDSTLKIQPAKLEDSAVYLCASRERTGGLLGYTFGSGTRLTVV.

CDR3 in amino acids: CAISEGSKSNYGYTF. CDR3 nucleotide sequence: TGTGCCATCAGTGAGGGCAGCAAAAGCAACTATGGCTACACCTTC. The chain joins TRBV10-3 to TRBJ1-2; D call uncertain. Between the trimmed V and J ends, which lost 2 bases and 2 bases, there was a span of 12 bases. The CDR3 contains 15 residues. Germline assignment: CDR1 ENHRY and CDR2 SYGVKD.

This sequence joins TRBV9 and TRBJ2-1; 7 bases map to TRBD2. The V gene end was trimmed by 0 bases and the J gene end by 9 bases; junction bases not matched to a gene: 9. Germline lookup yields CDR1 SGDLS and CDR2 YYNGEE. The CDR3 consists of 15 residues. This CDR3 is CASSVDRSSGGEQFF. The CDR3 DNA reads TGTGCCAGCAGCGTAGATCGGTCTAGCGGCGGTGAGCAGTTCTTC.

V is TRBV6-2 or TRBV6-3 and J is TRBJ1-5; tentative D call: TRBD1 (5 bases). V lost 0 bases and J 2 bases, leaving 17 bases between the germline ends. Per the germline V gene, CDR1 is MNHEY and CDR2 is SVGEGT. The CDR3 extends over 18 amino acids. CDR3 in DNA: TGTGCCAGCAGTTACTCGATGGCGGATTTCAGGGGCAATCAGCCCCAGCATTTT. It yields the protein CASSYSMADFRGNQPQHF.

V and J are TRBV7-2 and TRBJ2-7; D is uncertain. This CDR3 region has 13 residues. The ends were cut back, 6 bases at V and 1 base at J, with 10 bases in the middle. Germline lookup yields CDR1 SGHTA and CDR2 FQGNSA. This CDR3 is CASRPTGSYEQYF. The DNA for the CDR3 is TGTGCCAGCAGGCCTACGGGTTCCTACGAGCAGTACTTC.

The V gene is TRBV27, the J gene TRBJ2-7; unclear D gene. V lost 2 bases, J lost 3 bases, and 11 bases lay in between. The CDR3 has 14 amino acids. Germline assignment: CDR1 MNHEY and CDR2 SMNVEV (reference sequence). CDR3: CASSLGSWGYEQYF. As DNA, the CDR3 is TGTGCCAGCAGTTTAGGGTCGTGGGGCTACGAGCAGTACTTC.

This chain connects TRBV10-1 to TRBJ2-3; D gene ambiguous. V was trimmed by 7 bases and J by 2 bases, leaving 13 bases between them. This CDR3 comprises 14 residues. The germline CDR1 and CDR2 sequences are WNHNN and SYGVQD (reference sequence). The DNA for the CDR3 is TGCGCCAGCACGGTCGGGTCTTACACAGATACGCAGTATTTT. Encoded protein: CASTVGSYTDTQYF.